This TCR beta chain originates from a study of blood T cell repertoires in COVID-19. Across the whole study: The samples span acute and convalescent COVID-19 from the United States, Italy and Spain.

Here immunoSEQ multiplex PCR was the method, and the copy in TCRdb shows in-frame clones only, minus some. Altogether about 120,000 clones are present, around 76% being singletons, with the ten largest covering roughly 5%. Sequences were obtained from peripheral blood. The TCR originated in a man aged 55 to 70 with acute or convalescent COVID-19.

The CDR3 sequence: CAWISLGQDTEAFF. The CDR3 coding sequence is TGTGCCTGGATAAGTCTTGGGCAGGACACTGAAGCTTTCTTT. This chain links TRBV30 with TRBJ1-1, with D unresolved. The CDR3 loop spans 14 amino acids. V dropped 4 bases and J dropped 3 bases, with 15 bases sitting between them. Germline lookup yields CDR1 GTSNPN and CDR2 SVGIG (reference sequence).